The 19 T cell receptor beta chains reported below all come from one sample, sequenced in a study of T cell clones after liver transplantation. TCRdb keeps only in-frame clones here, not all; method: immunoSEQ multiplex PCR. This sample carries roughly 120,000 clones, 75% to 95% of them seen once, and the ten largest clones take about 0.8%. The sequenced sample was CD4+ T cells from blood, obtained 12 months after liver transplant. The receptors were gathered from a human patient who received a liver transplant. T cells may partly derive from the graft donor.

The V and J genes are TRBV27 and TRBJ2-7; D might be TRBD2 (6 bases). Germline V gene sequence: CDR1 MNHEY, CDR2 SMNVEV (reference sequence). The CDR3 is 14 residues long. The V gene lost 2 bases and the J gene lost 4 bases, with 12 bases spanning the gap. The CDR3 DNA follows: TGTGCCAGCAGTTTAAAGGGTAGCGGTTACGAGCAGTACTTC. This codes for CASSLKGSGYEQYF.

The chain joins TRBV11-3 to TRBJ1-1, with 8 bases lining up with TRBD1. The V gene end was trimmed by 5 bases and the J gene end by 7 bases; junction bases not matched to a gene: 15. Per germline, CDR1 SGHNT and CDR2 YENEEA. The CDR3 consists of 16 residues. CDR3 sequence (DNA): TGTGCCAGCAGCGAGGGACAGGAGCTACGTCCAGATGAAGCTTTCTTT. Protein: CASSEGQELRPDEAFF.

Comments on this clone: Compared with germline, one end of the junction differs, possibly owing to a read error. The chain has TRBV9 and TRBJ1-4; the D gene is possibly TRBD1 (5 bases). CDR3 length: 14 amino acids. Per the germline V gene, CDR1 is SGDLS and CDR2 is YYNGEE. The CDR3, as DNA: TGTGCCAGCAGCGTAGGAATCTCGGGGGAAAGACTGTTTTTT. Translating gives CASSVGISGERLFF.

V is TRBV6-5 and J is TRBJ2-5; TRBD1 matches at 9 bases. V lost 6 bases to trimming and J lost 4 bases; unmatched junction nucleotides: 9. There are 15 residues in the CDR3. Germline CDR1 MNHEY, CDR2 SVGAGI. CDR3 loop: CASSRTGDKRETQYF. The CDR3 nucleotides read TGTGCCAGCAGCCGGACAGGGGATAAGAGAGAGACCCAGTACTTC.

The rearrangement joins TRBV11-2 to TRBJ1-4; the D is unclear. The germline V and J ends were trimmed by 4 bases and 6 bases, with 3 bases remaining between them. Germline loops: CDR1 SGHAT, CDR2 FQNNGV. There are 11 residues in the CDR3. CDR3: CASSSDEKLFF. The CDR3 DNA reads as TGTGCCAGCAGCTCAGATGAAAAACTGTTTTTT.

The J gene is TRBJ1-2, the V gene TRBV4-2, with D maybe TRBD1 (5 bases). V lost 2 bases and J 6 bases, leaving 19 bases between the germline ends. The CDR3 has 16 amino acids. CDR1 is LGHNA, CDR2 YNFKEQ, per germline. CDR3 nucleotides: TGTGCCAGCAGCCAAAAACCGGGACCGCAATCGGATGGCTACACCTTC. Translating it yields CASSQKPGPQSDGYTF.

This chain links TRBV4-1 with TRBJ2-2; TRBD2 might be the D (5 bases). Germline V gene sequence: CDR1 MGHRA, CDR2 YSYEKL. V was cut by 3 bases and J by 6 bases, with 14 bases left in between. CDR3 length: 15 amino acids. CDR3 amino acids: CASSHPSLRAGELFF. The DNA for the CDR3 is TGCGCCAGCAGCCACCCTAGCTTAAGGGCCGGGGAGCTGTTTTTT.

The chain recombines TRBV5-1 with TRBJ2-1; D is ambiguous. Looked up from germline, CDR1 is SGHRS and CDR2 is YFSETQ. This CDR3 is built from 15 residues. The V end lost 0 bases, the J end lost 8 bases, and 15 bases lay between the germline ends. CDR3 sequence (DNA): TGCGCCAGCAGCTTGGTTGTGGCTAGTCCCGATGAGCAGTTCTTC. Residues: CASSLVVASPDEQFF.

This chain uses TRBV2 with TRBJ2-2; TRBD1 is a possible D gene (5 bases). Trimming shortened V by 8 bases and J by 8 bases, and 15 bases separated the two germline ends. Germline values: CDR1 SNHLY, CDR2 FYNNEI. The CDR3 runs to 13 residues. The CDR3 region is CASQAIGAGELFF. The CDR3 coding sequence is TGTGCCAGCCAGGCGATAGGGGCGGGGGAGCTGTTTTTT. Complete variable domain (other parts from reference TRBV2 and TRBJ2-2): EPEVTQTPSHQVTQMGQEVILRCVPISNHLYFYWYRQILGQKVEFLVSFYNNEISEKSEIFDDQFSVERPDGSNFTLKIRSTKLEDSAMYFCASQAIGAGELFFGEGSRLTVL.

This chain uses TRBV7-3 with TRBJ1-3, with TRBD1 as a possible D gene (6 bases). Looked up from germline, CDR1 is SGHTA and CDR2 is FQGTGA. The V end lost 1 base, the J end lost 2 bases, and 9 bases lay between the germline ends. The CDR3 runs to 15 residues. The CDR3 DNA sequence: TGTGCCAGCAGCTTAAATGGGGGCCCTGGAAACACCATATATTTT. The encoded protein is CASSLNGGPGNTIYF. The full variable domain, with the rest looked up from reference TRBV7-3 and TRBJ1-3, is GAGVSQTPSNKVTEKGKYVELRCDPISGHTALYWYRQSLGQGPEFLIYFQGTGAADDSGLPNDRFFAVRPEGSVSTLKIQRTERGDSAVYLCASSLNGGPGNTIYFGEGSWLTVV.

The V call is TRBV7-9, the J call TRBJ2-1; the D is unclear. Germline V CDR1 and CDR2: SEHNR, FQNEAQ (reference sequence). The V gene lost 3 bases and the J gene lost 7 bases, with 16 bases spanning the gap. The CDR3 sequence is 15 residues long. The CDR3 reads CASSLPRSQENEQFF. The CDR3 DNA is TGTGCCAGCAGCTTGCCCCGTAGCCAGGAGAATGAGCAGTTCTTC.

V and J are TRBV11-3 and TRBJ1-1; a possible D gene is TRBD1 (6 bases). The CDR3 length is 14 residues. Germline CDR1 reads SGHNT; CDR2 reads YENEEA. Trimming took 4 bases from V and 1 from J, leaving 10 bases between them. CDR3 loop: CASSYPTGNTEAFF. CDR3 nucleotides: TGTGCCAGCAGCTACCCGACAGGGAACACTGAAGCTTTCTTT.

This chain connects TRBV7-9 to TRBJ2-7, with 9 bases aligning to TRBD2. The CDR3 is made up of 16 amino acids. With V trimmed by 5 bases and J by 2 bases, 10 bases remained unmatched. The germline V gene has CDR1 SEHNR and CDR2 FQNEAQ (reference sequence). CDR3 coding DNA: TGTGCCAGCAGCCTGATAGCGGGGGAGGGGACCTACGAGCAGTACTTC. It translates to CASSLIAGEGTYEQYF.

The chain joins TRBV5-4 to TRBJ2-1; 10 bases are shared with TRBD2. The CDR3 runs 15 residues. The trim removed 3 bases at V and 3 bases at J, leaving 3 bases unmatched. The germline V gene has CDR1 SGHNT and CDR2 YYREEE (reference sequence). The CDR3 DNA sequence: TGTGCCAGCAGCTCTGGACTAGCGGACTACAATGAGCAGTTCTTC. This translates into CASSSGLADYNEQFF.

This chain links TRBV5-1 with TRBJ2-1; 8 nucleotides agree with TRBD1. The CDR3 is made up of 16 amino acids. V lost 7 bases to trimming and J lost 4 bases; unmatched junction nucleotides: 13. Germline V lookup: CDR1 SGHRS, CDR2 YFSETQ. CDR3: CASCLGQGLSYNEQFF. The CDR3 region has the DNA TGCGCCAGCTGTCTAGGACAGGGACTCAGTTACAATGAGCAGTTCTTC.

The chain joins TRBV7-3 to TRBJ2-2; 9 bases fit TRBD2. The CDR3 spans 15 residues. J gave up 5 bases and V 2 bases, and 3 bases lay outside the gene matches. CDR1 and CDR2 (germline): SGHTA, FQGTGA. CDR3 sequence reads: CASSLAGGRTGELFF. The CDR3 nucleotides read TGTGCCAGCAGCTTAGCGGGAGGGAGGACCGGGGAGCTGTTTTTT.

This clone came up once. V usage is TRBV7-9 and J usage is TRBJ2-7; 9 positions match TRBD2. CDR1 and CDR2 (germline): SEHNR, FQNEAQ (reference sequence). The CDR3 is 14 residues long. J was trimmed by 5 bases and V by 5 bases; bases with no gene match: 7. For the CDR3, the DNA is TGTGCCAGCAGCCGACTAGCGGAGAACCACGAGCAGTACTTC. Translated, it gives CASSRLAENHEQYF.

The J gene is TRBJ2-1, the V gene TRBV18; 7 positions match TRBD2. CDR1 is KGHSH, CDR2 LQKENI, per germline. V lost 3 bases and J lost 6; bases outside the gene matches: 2. CDR3 length: 13 residues. The CDR3 protein is CASSPGLINEQFF. The CDR3 DNA reads TGTGCCAGCTCACCGGGACTAATCAATGAGCAGTTCTTC.

The rearrangement uses TRBV6-5 and TRBJ2-3; TRBD2 matches 8 bases. The CDR3 spans 14 residues. In germline, CDR1 is MNHEY, CDR2 SVGAGI. Unmatched junction bases numbered 10, after V lost 4 bases and J lost 10 bases. The CDR3 DNA reads TGTGCCAGCAGTTTTGGAGACGCGGGAGGAGCGCAGTATTTT. This gives the protein CASSFGDAGGAQYF.